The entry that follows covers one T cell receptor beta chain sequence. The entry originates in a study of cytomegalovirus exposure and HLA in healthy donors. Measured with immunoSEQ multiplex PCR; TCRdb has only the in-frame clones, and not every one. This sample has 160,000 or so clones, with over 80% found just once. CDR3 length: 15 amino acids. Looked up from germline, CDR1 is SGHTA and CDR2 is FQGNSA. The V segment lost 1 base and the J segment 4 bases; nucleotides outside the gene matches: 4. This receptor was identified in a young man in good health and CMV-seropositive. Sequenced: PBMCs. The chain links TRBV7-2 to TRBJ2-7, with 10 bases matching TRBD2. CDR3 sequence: CASSLERGGGYEQYF. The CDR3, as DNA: TGTGCCAGCAGCTTAGAGCGGGGGGGCGGGTACGAGCAGTACTTC.